The 13 T cell receptor beta chains below were found in one sample sequenced in a study of beta chain features in type 1 diabetes (dated by TCRdb to 2016 to 2019). The library was made by the immunoSEQ multiplex PCR assay. The entire isolated RNA was reverse transcribed using the High Capacity cDNA Reverse Transcription Kit, and thus expressed TCRB transcripts were sequenced. TCRdb holds this immuneACCESS table with in-frame rearrangements only. Some clones are missing; in checked studies, unresolved V genes explain under half, and the rest has no known cause. Here the sample has about 900,000 clones; around a sixth occur a single time. 0.02% to 0.03% of the sample rests with the top ten. The sample consisted of naive CD4+ T cells from blood. Read against the paper, the sample's cell subset or site label means: true naive CD4+ T cells. These receptors were obtained from a woman in her late teens or twenties in good health.

This chain connects TRBV7-9 to TRBJ1-4, with 8 bases identical to TRBD1. The J segment lost 2 bases and the V segment lost 5 bases, leaving 4 bases of the junction unmatched. The CDR3 is made up of 15 amino acids. Germline V gene data show CDR1 as SEHNR and CDR2 as FQNEAQ (reference sequence). The CDR3 nucleotides read TGTGCCAGCAGCACAAGGACAGGGACTAATGAAAAACTGTTTTTT. This gives the protein CASSTRTGTNEKLFF.

The genes are TRBV15 and TRBJ2-7, with 13 bases lining up with TRBD2. The ends lost 0 bases at V and 5 bases at J; junction bases unmatched: 13. The CDR3 totals 19 residues. Looked up from germline, CDR1 is LNHNV and CDR2 is YYDKDF (reference sequence). CDR3 amino acids: CATSRDFLAPGLAGNEQYF. CDR3 DNA: TGTGCCACCAGCAGAGATTTTCTTGCCCCGGGACTAGCGGGAAACGAGCAGTACTTC.

The chain employs TRBV7-3 and TRBJ2-3; D is ambiguous. The CDR3 is 14 residues long. The germline V gene encodes CDR1 SGHTA and CDR2 FQGTGA. The V end lost 3 bases, the J end lost 1 base, and 8 bases lay between the germline ends. CDR3 sequence: CASSFSSGTDTQYF. CDR3 in DNA: TGTGCCAGCAGCTTCTCGTCTGGCACAGATACGCAGTATTTT.

This clone was detected a few times. This chain links TRBV25-1 with TRBJ2-1; 9 bases are shared with TRBD1. CDR1 is MGHDK, CDR2 SYGVNS, per germline. The CDR3 spans 15 residues. Trimming removed 1 base from V and 10 bases from J; junction bases left unmatched: 8. Here the CDR3 reads CASSELGQGLMEQFF. The CDR3 bases are TGTGCCAGCAGTGAATTGGGACAGGGTTTGATGGAGCAGTTCTTC.

This clone was detected only a few times. This chain connects TRBV5-6 to TRBJ2-2; possibly TRBD1 for D (6 bases). This CDR3 spans 15 amino acids. V lost 2 bases and J 3 bases, leaving 11 bases between the germline ends. The V gene's germline CDR1 is SGHDT and CDR2 YYEEEE. The CDR3 sequence: CASSFQGLDTGELFF. DNA for the CDR3: TGTGCCAGCAGCTTCCAGGGGCTCGACACCGGGGAGCTGTTTTTT.

This clone was counted a few times. The gene calls are TRBV4-2 and TRBJ2-1; possibly TRBD2 for D (5 bases). Germline CDR1 reads LGHNA; CDR2 reads YNFKEQ. The CDR3 totals 18 residues. With 0 bases removed from V and 3 bases from J, the gap between germline ends came to 18 bases. CDR3 coding DNA: TGTGCCAGCAGCCAAGAGGTTCTATCTAAGCGGAACTACAATGAGCAGTTCTTC. Encoded protein: CASSQEVLSKRNYNEQFF.

The rearrangement joins TRBV7-9 to TRBJ2-2; D gene uncertain. Trimming took off 2 bases at V and 1 base at J, with 8 bases between the two ends. Germline CDR1 SEHNR, CDR2 FQNEAQ (reference sequence). This CDR3 region has 15 residues. The CDR3 bases are TGTGCCAGCAGCTTAATATCCGTGAACACCGGGGAGCTGTTTTTT. It is translated as CASSLISVNTGELFF.

This clone was observed a few times. The V gene is TRBV7-2, the J gene TRBJ2-3; TRBD1 matches at 9 bases. V lost 1 base, J lost 4 bases, and 3 bases stayed unmatched. Germline CDR1 and CDR2: SGHTA and FQGNSA. The CDR3 runs 15 residues. CDR3 sequence: CASSLGDREADTQYF. The CDR3 DNA reads TGTGCCAGCAGCTTAGGGGACAGGGAGGCAGATACGCAGTATTTT.

This clone was recorded a few times. The rearrangement links TRBV23-1 to TRBJ2-4; weak D call: TRBD2 (6 bases). TRBV23-1 is placed among ORFs of uncertain function. This CDR3 has 15 residues. V was shortened by 2 bases and J by 4 bases, with 12 bases between the two germline ends. The CDR3 nucleotides read TGCGCCAGCAGTCAAGAGCCCGGGACTAAAAACATTCAGTACTTC. Translating gives CASSQEPGTKNIQYF.

The chain joins TRBV9 to TRBJ2-3, with 10 bases aligning to TRBD2. Germline values: CDR1 SGDLS, CDR2 YYNGEE. Trimming cost V 3 bases and J 3 bases; bases outside gene matches: 10. This CDR3 region has 17 residues. The chain's CDR3 is CASSGGASGSGTDTQYF. In DNA, the CDR3 is TGTGCCAGCAGCGGTGGGGCTAGCGGGAGTGGAACAGATACGCAGTATTTT.

This clone showed up just a few times. The genes are TRBV7-2 and TRBJ2-4; TRBD2 aligns across 10 bases. The germline V gene encodes CDR1 SGHTA and CDR2 FQGNSA. CDR3 length: 18 residues. Trimming cost V 4 bases and J 0 bases; bases outside gene matches: 9. The CDR3 DNA follows: TGTGCCAGCAGCTGGGTGCTAGCGGGAGACCTAGCCAAAAACATTCAGTACTTC. It yields the protein CASSWVLAGDLAKNIQYF.

Comments on this clone: The same CDR3 is also encoded by other DNA sequences in this sample. The V gene is TRBV7-9, the J gene TRBJ2-1; D remains ambiguous. CDR3 length equals 14 residues. The germline CDR1 and CDR2 sequences are SEHNR and FQNEAQ (reference sequence). Trimming removed 0 bases at V and 4 bases at J, with 7 bases between. CDR3 region: CASSLAGRYNEQFF. Here the CDR3 DNA reads TGTGCCAGCAGCTTAGCAGGGCGATACAATGAGCAGTTCTTC.

The chain recombines TRBV7-2 with TRBJ1-5; 8 bases match TRBD1. The V gene end was trimmed by 1 base and the J gene end by 6 bases; junction bases not matched to a gene: 8. Germline V CDR1 and CDR2: SGHTA, FQGNSA. The CDR3 covers 16 residues. DNA for the CDR3: TGTGCCAGCAGCTTAGGTACCAGGGGGCTAGTTCAGCCCCAGCATTTT. It specifies CASSLGTRGLVQPQHF. Full variable domain (missing parts from reference TRBV7-2 and TRBJ1-5): GAGVSQSPSNKVTEKGKDVELRCDPISGHTALYWYRQSLGQGLEFLIYFQGNSAPDKSGLPSDRFSAERTGGSVSTLTIQRTQQEDSAVYLCASSLGTRGLVQPQHFGDGTRLSIL.